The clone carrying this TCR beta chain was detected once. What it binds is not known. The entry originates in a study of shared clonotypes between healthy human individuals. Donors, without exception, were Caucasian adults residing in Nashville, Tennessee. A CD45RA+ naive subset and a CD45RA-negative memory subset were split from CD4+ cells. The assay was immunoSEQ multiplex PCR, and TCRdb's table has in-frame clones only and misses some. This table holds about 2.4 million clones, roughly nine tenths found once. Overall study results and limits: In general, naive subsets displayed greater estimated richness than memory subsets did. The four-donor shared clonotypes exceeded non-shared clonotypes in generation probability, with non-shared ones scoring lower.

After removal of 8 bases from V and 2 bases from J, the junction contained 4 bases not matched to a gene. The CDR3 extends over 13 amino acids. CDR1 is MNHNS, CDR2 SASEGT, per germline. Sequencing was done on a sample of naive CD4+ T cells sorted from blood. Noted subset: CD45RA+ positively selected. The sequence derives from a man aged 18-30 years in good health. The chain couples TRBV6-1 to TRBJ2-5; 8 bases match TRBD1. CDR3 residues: CASRQGIQETQYF. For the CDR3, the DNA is TGTGCCAGCCGACAGGGGATACAAGAGACCCAGTACTTC.